A single sample gave rise to the 9 T cell receptor beta chains below, sequenced in a study of identical twins. MiXCR, applied by TCRdb to the 5' RACE reads, yields one record per CDR3 protein. Of hundreds of thousands of distinct CDR3 sequences in the sample, 15% to 20% were seen once. The data were also submitted as part of a second study, on T cells expressing NK-cell markers.

What was sequenced was PBMCs. The source of these receptors is a woman aged 18-29 years in good health.

This clonotype has more than one count but fewer than ten. The chain recombines TRBV3-1 with TRBJ2-1, with D possibly matching TRBD2 (6 bases). The CDR3 is 15 amino acids. The V end lost 3 bases, the J end lost 4 bases, and 13 bases lay between the germline ends. In germline, CDR1 is LGHDT, CDR2 YNNKEL (reference sequence). As DNA, the CDR3 is TGTGCCAGCAGCCAGGGGGGTGTATGGTACAATGAGCAGTTCTTC. Residues: CASSQGGVWYNEQFF.

This clonotype was counted between two and nine times. The chain has TRBV5-1 and TRBJ2-3, with a possible D match to TRBD1 (6 bases). Per germline, CDR1 SGHRS and CDR2 YFSETQ. This CDR3 is built from 15 residues. V lost 9 bases to trimming and J lost 0 bases, with 17 bases between them. This CDR3 reads CATMTGHFSTDTQYF. For the CDR3, the DNA is TGCGCCACCATGACGGGACACTTCAGCACAGATACGCAGTATTTT.

This clonotype appeared a few times. The chain couples TRBV7-9 to TRBJ2-7; possibly TRBD2 for D (6 bases). The V end was cut by 4 bases, the J end by 6 bases, with 19 bases between. CDR3 length equals 15 residues. Looked up from germline, CDR1 is SEHNR and CDR2 is FQNEAQ (reference sequence). In nucleotides, the CDR3 is TGTGCCAGCAGCTCCTTTGGGACGGGGGTAGGCGAGCAGTACTTC. Its protein product is CASSSFGTGVGEQYF.

The V and J genes are TRBV27 and TRBJ2-3; 8 bases are a match to TRBD2. The CDR3 extends over 15 amino acids. The germline V gene encodes CDR1 MNHEY and CDR2 SMNVEV (reference sequence). The J segment lost 5 bases and the V segment lost 5 bases, leaving 9 bases of the junction unmatched. The CDR3 nucleotides read TGTGCCAGCAGTACCCCGGGGGGGCCGGGAGATACGCAGTATTTT. Translating it yields CASSTPGGPGDTQYF.

The chain has TRBV4-1 and TRBJ2-6; the match to TRBD2 covers 11 bases. The J segment lost 1 base and the V segment lost 4 bases, leaving 21 bases of the junction unmatched. The V gene's germline CDR1 is MGHRA and CDR2 YSYEKL. This CDR3 spans 23 amino acids. The CDR3 sequence is CASSPILYISGGAQQSGANVLTF. CDR3 nucleotide sequence: TGCGCCAGCAGCCCCATACTATACATTAGCGGGGGGGCACAACAATCTGGGGCCAACGTCCTGACTTTC.

This chain uses TRBV18 with TRBJ2-1; D is perhaps TRBD2 (6 bases). CDR3 length: 15 residues. From germline, CDR1 is KGHSH and CDR2 LQKENI. Trimming stripped 3 bases from V and 3 bases from J, with 12 bases between. The CDR3 sequence is CASSPRDSIYNEQFF. The CDR3 bases are TGTGCCAGCTCACCCCGGGACTCTATCTACAATGAGCAGTTCTTC.

This clonotype has only a few counts. This sequence joins TRBV20-1 and TRBJ1-2; D remains unclear. The V end lost 6 bases, the J end lost 3 bases, and 20 bases lay between the germline ends. CDR3 length equals 15 residues. Germline V gene data show CDR1 as DFQATT and CDR2 as SNEGSKA (reference sequence). The CDR3 is CSALETPGGDYGYTF. In DNA, the CDR3 is TGCAGTGCCCTCGAGACTCCCGGTGGGGACTATGGCTACACCTTC.

Ten or more counts support this clonotype. The chain joins TRBV20-1 to TRBJ2-3; maybe TRBD2 (6 bases). CDR3 length: 12 residues. From germline, CDR1 is DFQATT and CDR2 SNEGSKA (reference sequence). The germline V and J ends were trimmed by 6 bases and 6 bases, with 13 bases remaining between them. CDR3: CSARRGVDTQYF. CDR3 coding DNA: TGCAGTGCCCGGAGGGGAGTGGATACGCAGTATTTT.

This clonotype was counted only a few times. The gene calls are TRBV19 and TRBJ1-1; 7 bases are shared with TRBD1. The CDR3 has 14 amino acids. Trimming cost V 3 bases and J 5 bases; bases outside gene matches: 6. Germline V gene lookup returns CDR1 LNHDA and CDR2 SQIVND (reference sequence). In DNA, the CDR3 is TGTGCCAGTAGTATGGTCAGGGGGAGGACTGAAGCTTTCTTT. It codes for CASSMVRGRTEAFF.